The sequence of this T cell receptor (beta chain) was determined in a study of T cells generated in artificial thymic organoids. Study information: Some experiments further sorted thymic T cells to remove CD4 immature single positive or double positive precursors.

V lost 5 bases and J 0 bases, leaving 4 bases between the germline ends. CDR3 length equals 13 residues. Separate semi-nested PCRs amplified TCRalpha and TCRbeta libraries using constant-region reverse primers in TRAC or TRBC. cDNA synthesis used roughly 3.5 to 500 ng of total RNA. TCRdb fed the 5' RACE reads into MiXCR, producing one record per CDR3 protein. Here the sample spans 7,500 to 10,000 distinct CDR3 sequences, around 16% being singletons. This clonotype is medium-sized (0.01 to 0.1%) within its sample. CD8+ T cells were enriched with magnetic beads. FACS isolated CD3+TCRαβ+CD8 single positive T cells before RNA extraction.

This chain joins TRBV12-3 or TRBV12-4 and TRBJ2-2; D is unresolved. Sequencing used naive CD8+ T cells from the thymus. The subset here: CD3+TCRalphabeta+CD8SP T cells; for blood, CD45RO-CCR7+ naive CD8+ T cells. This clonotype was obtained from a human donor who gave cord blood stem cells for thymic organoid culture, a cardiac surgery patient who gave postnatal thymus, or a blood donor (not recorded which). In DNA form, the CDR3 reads TGTGCCAGCAGTGGAACGAACACCGGGGAGCTGTTTTTT. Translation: CASSGTNTGELFF.